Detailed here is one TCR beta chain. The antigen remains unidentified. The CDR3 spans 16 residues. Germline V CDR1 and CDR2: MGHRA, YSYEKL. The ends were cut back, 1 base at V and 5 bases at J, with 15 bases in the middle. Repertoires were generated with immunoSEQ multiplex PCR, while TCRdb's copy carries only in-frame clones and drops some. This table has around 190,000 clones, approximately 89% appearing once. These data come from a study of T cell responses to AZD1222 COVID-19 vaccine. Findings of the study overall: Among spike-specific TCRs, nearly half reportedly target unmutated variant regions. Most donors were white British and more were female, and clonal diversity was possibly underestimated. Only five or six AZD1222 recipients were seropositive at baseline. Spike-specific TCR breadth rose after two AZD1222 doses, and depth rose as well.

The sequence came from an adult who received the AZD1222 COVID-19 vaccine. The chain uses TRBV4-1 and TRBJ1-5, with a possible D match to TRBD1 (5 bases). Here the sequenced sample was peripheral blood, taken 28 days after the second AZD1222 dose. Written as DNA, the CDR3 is TGCGCCAGCAGCCAAGCCCCAGGGTCCTGGGATCAGCCCCAGCATTTT. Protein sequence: CASSQAPGSWDQPQHF.